This T cell receptor beta chain appears in the sequencing data of a study of blood T cell dynamics during melanoma immunotherapy. Indicated time point: pre-treatment baseline. The study's findings and limits: PBMC repertoires of eventual disease-control patients split at W3 into clonality or diversity gains. It remained unknown if the driving T cell clones were melanoma-specific.

CDR3 length: 14 amino acids. Germline CDR1 is MNHEY and CDR2 is SVGAGI. V was pared by 0 bases and J by 2 bases, with 8 bases between. Concerning this clone: What it binds is unknown.

Data came from immunoSEQ multiplex PCR; TCRdb stores just in-frame clones and leaves some out. The sample includes about 4,900 clones, roughly 86% of them seen just once. Here the sequenced sample was blood, taken from a patient treated with checkpoint blockade. V gene TRBV6-5 combines with J gene TRBJ2-7; D gene uncertain. The TCR originated in a human donor with melanoma. CDR3 bases: TGTGCCAGCAGTTACTCCTCCGGAGCCTACGAGCAGTACTTC. It yields the protein CASSYSSGAYEQYF.